This T cell receptor (beta chain) was recorded in a study of T cells in women clearing cervical HPV infection. Looking at the study overall: Case blood was drawn when the lesion was first found; control blood after infection became undetectable.

TCR beta CDR3 amplified by multiplex PCR from roughly 1,300 ng genomic DNA. Assay used: immunoSEQ multiplex PCR; TCRdb lists only in-frame clones, some missing. This sample's clone table lists some 20,000 clones. Notes on the study in general: Cases and controls were distinguished at AUC approximately 0.81 by richness and V genes.

In regard to this clone: Its antigen remains unknown.

Each participant carried one incident cervical HPV16 infection only. The TCR comes from a woman between 18 and 70 years old with a cervical HPV16 infection that either progressed to CIN3+ or cleared (not recorded which). The sequenced sample consisted of blood buffy coat.

CDR3 in amino acids: CASSLTSTSGANVLTF. CDR3 DNA (partial): TGCGCCAGCAGCCTAACTAGCACCTCTGGGGCCAACGTC. The chain combines TRBV4-1 with TRBJ2-6, with D perhaps TRBD2 (6 bases). The DNA ends 3 residues before the CDR3 does, and the rest of the CDR3 is filled in from the germline J gene. CDR3 length: 16 residues. Per the germline V gene, CDR1 is MGHRA and CDR2 is YSYEKL. Trimming shortened V by 4 bases and J by 0 bases, and 10 bases separated the two germline ends.